This T cell receptor (beta chain) was sequenced in a study of T-cell reconstitution after alpha-beta-depleted transplantation in children. Study findings and constraints: Several hundred expanded graft clones reportedly were the source of alpha-beta T cells about two months after transplant. When one year had passed after transplant, most T-cell counts and diversity came from newly produced T cells.

The germline V and J ends were trimmed by 2 bases and 2 bases, with 9 bases remaining between them. This CDR3 is 14 amino acids long. Unique molecular identifiers were built into the TCRbeta library. A single record per CDR3 protein comes from TCRdb applying MiXCR to the PCR reads. The sample lists around 4,000 distinct CDR3 sequences, 24% occurring once. In its sample, this clonotype was seen many times. Its antigen remains unidentified. The sequence was collected from a boy under two years old who had a stem cell transplant for acute myeloid leukemia, so the T cells may come from the graft donor. The V and J genes are TRBV12-3 or TRBV12-4 and TRBJ2-5, with D unclear. The input for sequencing was PBMCs, mostly from graft donor cells, taken 60 days after TCRalphabeta/CD19-depleted stem cell transplant. Here the CDR3 reads CASSLSPWQETQYF. The CDR3 DNA reads as TGTGCCAGCAGTTTATCCCCATGGCAAGAGACCCAGTACTTC.